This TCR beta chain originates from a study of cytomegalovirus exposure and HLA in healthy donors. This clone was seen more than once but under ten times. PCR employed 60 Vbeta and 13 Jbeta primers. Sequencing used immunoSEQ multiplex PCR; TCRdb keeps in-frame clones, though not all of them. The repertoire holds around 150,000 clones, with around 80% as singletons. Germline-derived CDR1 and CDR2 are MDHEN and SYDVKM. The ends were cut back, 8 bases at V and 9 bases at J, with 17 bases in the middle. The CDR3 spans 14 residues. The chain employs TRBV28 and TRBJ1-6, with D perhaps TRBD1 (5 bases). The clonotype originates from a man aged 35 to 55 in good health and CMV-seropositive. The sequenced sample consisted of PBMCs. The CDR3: CASSPPDGGSPLHF. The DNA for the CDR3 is TGTGCCAGCTCCCCCCCGGACGGGGGTTCACCCCTCCACTTT. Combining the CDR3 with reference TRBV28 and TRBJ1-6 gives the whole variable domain DVKVTQSSRYLVKRTGEKVFLECVQDMDHENMFWYRQDPGLGLRLIYFSYDVKMKEKGDIPEGYSVSREKKERFSLILESASTNQTSMYLCASSPPDGGSPLHFGNGTRLTVT.